Below are 16 T cell receptor beta chains sequenced from a single sample in a study of blood T cell repertoires in COVID-19. The data were produced by immunoSEQ multiplex PCR, yet TCRdb's version contains in-frame clones alone and is incomplete. The profile shows 250,000 to 350,000 clones, 90% of them singletons. The material sequenced was PBMCs or T cells enriched from blood (not recorded which). These receptors were taken from a woman aged 18-30 years with acute COVID-19.

The J gene is TRBJ2-5, the V gene TRBV11-1; tentatively, D is TRBD2 (6 bases). Germline CDR1 and CDR2: SGHAT and FQDESV (reference sequence). The V gene lost 1 base and the J gene lost 4 bases, with 13 bases spanning the gap. This CDR3 is built from 15 residues. The CDR3 region has the DNA TGTGCCAGCAGCTTAGTAACGGGAGCAGGAGAGACCCAGTACTTC. Protein product: CASSLVTGAGETQYF.

The chain uses TRBV18 and TRBJ2-7, with D perhaps matching TRBD2 (6 bases). The V gene's germline CDR1 is KGHSH and CDR2 LQKENI. The CDR3 extends over 14 amino acids. The V gene lost 1 base and the J gene lost 7 bases, with 14 bases spanning the gap. The DNA for the CDR3 is TGTGCCAGCTCACCACTCGGGACTCTAACGGAGCAGTACTTC. Its translation is CASSPLGTLTEQYF.

The chain recombines TRBV6-5 with TRBJ2-7; maybe TRBD1 (7 bases). CDR3 size: 13 residues. V was clipped by 5 bases and J by 6 bases, with 14 bases between them. Germline V gene sequence: CDR1 MNHEY, CDR2 SVGAGI. CDR3 sequence (DNA): TGTGCCAGCAGTACTCCCCAGGGGGGCGAGCAGTACTTC. Encoded protein: CASSTPQGGEQYF.

V is TRBV18 and J is TRBJ1-6; perhaps TRBD1 as D (5 bases). V lost 2 bases and J 6 bases, leaving 8 bases between the germline ends. Germline CDR1 KGHSH, CDR2 LQKENI. The CDR3 is 14 residues long. CDR3: CASSPTGGNSPLHF. The CDR3 DNA sequence: TGTGCCAGCTCACCAACGGGGGGTAATTCACCCCTCCACTTT.

This chain links TRBV28 with TRBJ1-5; 7 bases are a match to TRBD1. The CDR3 is made up of 13 amino acids. Trimming cost V 2 bases and J 5 bases; bases outside gene matches: 0. Germline assignment: CDR1 MDHEN and CDR2 SYDVKM. The CDR3 region is CASSLQGDQPQHF. CDR3 DNA: TGTGCCAGCAGTTTACAGGGGGATCAGCCCCAGCATTTT.

In its sample, this clone was seen a few times. The rearrangement joins TRBV4-2 to TRBJ1-1; 11 positions match TRBD1. This CDR3 region has 16 residues. Germline V gives CDR1 LGHNA, CDR2 YNFKEQ. V lost 4 bases and J lost 1; bases outside the gene matches: 5. CDR3 DNA sequence: TGTGCCAGCAGCCCTCGGACAGGGGGCGGGAACACTGAAGCTTTCTTT. It encodes CASSPRTGGGNTEAFF.

This chain connects TRBV5-4 to TRBJ2-5, with D possibly being TRBD1 (5 bases). V dropped 4 bases and J dropped 2 bases, with 12 bases sitting between them. Germline lookup yields CDR1 SGHNT and CDR2 YYREEE (reference sequence). The CDR3 runs 14 residues. CDR3 coding DNA: TGTGCCAGCAGCGATGACAGCTTACAAGAGACCCAGTACTTC. Translating gives CASSDDSLQETQYF.

The chain employs TRBV28 and TRBJ1-2; 7 bases are a match to TRBD1. J lost 4 bases, V lost 3 bases, and 8 bases had no gene match. CDR1 is MDHEN, CDR2 SYDVKM, per germline. There are 15 residues in the CDR3. CDR3 nucleotide sequence: TGTGCCAGCAGTTTCTTACGGGGACAGCTCTATGGCTACACCTTC. Amino acid sequence: CASSFLRGQLYGYTF.

This sequence joins TRBV7-9 and TRBJ2-1; TRBD1 agrees at 7 bases. The CDR3 loop spans 15 amino acids. V shed 0 bases and J 5 bases; nucleotides not matched to a gene: 4. Germline-derived CDR1 and CDR2 are SEHNR and FQNEAQ (reference sequence). DNA for the CDR3: TGTGCCAGCAGCTTAGCCGGGACAGCTGACAATGAGCAGTTCTTC. Its translation: CASSLAGTADNEQFF.

The V and J genes are TRBV2 and TRBJ1-5; D remains ambiguous. This CDR3 region has 13 residues. The ends were cut back, 5 bases at V and 2 bases at J, with 7 bases in the middle. The germline V gene encodes CDR1 SNHLY and CDR2 FYNNEI. CDR3 coding DNA: TGTGCCAGCAGTTGGAGGGGCAATCAGCCCCAGCATTTT. Translated, it gives CASSWRGNQPQHF.

This chain links TRBV11-2 with TRBJ2-5; 11 positions match TRBD2. CDR1 and CDR2 from the germline V gene are SGHAT and FQNNGV. The V gene end was trimmed by 2 bases and the J gene end by 5 bases; junction bases not matched to a gene: 10. There are 17 residues in the CDR3. The CDR3 DNA reads TGTGCCAGCAGCTTATTCCTAGCGGGAGGCGGGCGGGAGACCCAGTACTTC. Its protein is CASSLFLAGGGRETQYF.

The rearrangement uses TRBV5-1 and TRBJ2-1; 7 nucleotides agree with TRBD1. CDR3 length: 13 amino acids. Germline V gene data show CDR1 as SGHRS and CDR2 as YFSETQ. V lost 6 bases and J lost 4; bases outside the gene matches: 4. CDR3 nucleotides: TGCGCCAGCAACTGGGACAGTTACAATGAGCAGTTCTTC. It specifies CASNWDSYNEQFF.

The chain joins TRBV23-1 to TRBJ1-1; 8 bases are a match to TRBD1. TRBV23-1 is classed as an ORF, of uncertain function. The V segment lost 6 bases and the J segment 1 base; nucleotides outside the gene matches: 10. This CDR3 is 16 amino acids long. The CDR3 sequence is CASRLKDTGGNTEAFF. CDR3 coding DNA: TGCGCCAGCAGACTAAAGGACACAGGGGGGAACACTGAAGCTTTCTTT.

This clone was counted a single time. This chain's CDR3 is CASSCDYGYTF. Written as DNA, the CDR3 is TGTGCCAGCAGCTGCGATTATGGCTACACCTTC. V gene TRBV12-1 combines with J gene TRBJ1-2. TRBV12-1 is assigned pseudogene status. The CDR3 length is 11 residues.

The rearrangement links TRBV27 to TRBJ1-5; no definite D call. Trimming removed 4 bases at V and 2 bases at J, with 15 bases between. Germline V gene sequence: CDR1 MNHEY, CDR2 SMNVEV (reference sequence). The length of the CDR3 is 16 residues. The CDR3 sequence is CASSSSIRGGNQPQHF. The DNA of the CDR3 is TGTGCCAGCAGTTCTAGTATCCGCGGGGGCAATCAGCCCCAGCATTTT.

The chain has TRBV7-3 and TRBJ2-1; a weak D match, TRBD1 (5 bases). Trimming stripped 5 bases from V and 3 bases from J, with 11 bases between. The germline CDR1 and CDR2 sequences are SGHTA and FQGTGA. The CDR3 has 14 residues. CDR3 bases: TGTGCCAGCAGCCAGCAGCAGGGCTACAATGAGCAGTTCTTC. As protein: CASSQQQGYNEQFF.